A single sample is the source of the 25 T cell receptor beta chains below, sequenced in a study of shared clonotypes between healthy human individuals. Produced via immunoSEQ multiplex PCR; TCRdb's table is partial and in-frame only. Of roughly 2.5 million clones in the sample, just over 90% were seen once. Sequenced: naive CD4+ T cells sorted from blood. Regarding subset: CD45RA+ positively selected. The receptors shown here come from a man between 18 and 35 years old in good health.

This rearrangement joins TRBV2 to TRBJ2-2; TRBD1 aligns across 7 bases. This CDR3 has 14 amino acids. CDR1 SNHLY and CDR2 FYNNEI come from the germline V gene. J lost 2 bases, V lost 5 bases, and 2 bases had no gene match. In DNA, the CDR3 is TGTGCCAGCAGTACAGGGGTAAACACCGGGGAGCTGTTTTTT. Protein product: CASSTGVNTGELFF.

The chain uses TRBV18 and TRBJ1-1; D unclear. Germline V gene data show CDR1 as KGHSH and CDR2 as LQKENI. V dropped 3 bases and J dropped 1 base, with 12 bases sitting between them. This CDR3 contains 15 residues. The CDR3 is CASSPQMDENTEAFF. DNA for the CDR3: TGTGCCAGCTCACCGCAAATGGACGAGAACACTGAAGCTTTCTTT.

J is TRBJ2-7 and V is TRBV10-2, with TRBD2 identical over 9 bases. V lost 3 bases to trimming and J lost 6 bases; unmatched junction nucleotides: 9. The germline V gene encodes CDR1 WSHSY and CDR2 SAAADI. The CDR3 consists of 15 residues. CDR3 in DNA: TGCGCCAGCAGTGACTCAGGGAGCGGGAGGCGCGAGCAGTACTTC. It translates to CASSDSGSGRREQYF.

The rearrangement joins TRBV7-9 to TRBJ1-6, with D uncertain. The CDR3 loop spans 16 amino acids. Trimming shortened V by 2 bases and J by 8 bases, and 16 bases separated the two germline ends. The germline V gene has CDR1 SEHNR and CDR2 FQNEAQ (reference sequence). CDR3 coding DNA: TGTGCCAGCAGCTTACGAGTCGGCCAGGAGCATTCACCCCTCCACTTT. It specifies CASSLRVGQEHSPLHF. The whole variable domain, remainder taken from reference TRBV7-9 and TRBJ1-6, is DTGVSQNPRHKITKRGQNVTFRCDPISEHNRLYWYRQTLGQGPEFLTYFQNEAQLEKSRLLSDRFSAERPKGSFSTLEIQRTEQGDSAMYLCASSLRVGQEHSPLHFGNGTRLTVT.

This clone was seen only a few times. The V gene is TRBV29-1, the J gene TRBJ1-1, with D unclear. This CDR3 is 12 amino acids long. Germline loops: CDR1 SQVTM, CDR2 ANQGSEA. Trimming pared 7 bases from V and 3 bases from J, leaving 12 bases between. The CDR3 DNA reads as TGCAGCGGCTCGGCCTTGGACACTGAAGCTTTCTTT. This translates into CSGSALDTEAFF.

The rearrangement uses TRBV1 and TRBJ1-6; the table's D gene call, TRBD1, was not cross checked with the DNA. TRBV1 counts as a pseudogene. This CDR3 contains 15 residues. DNA of the CDR3: TGCACCAGCAGCCATCACAGGGTACCTAATTCACCCCTCCACTTT. Translation: CTSSHHRVPNSPLHF.

This chain uses TRBV6-1 with TRBJ2-7; no firm D call. Trimming shortened V by 6 bases and J by 7 bases, and 16 bases separated the two germline ends. The CDR3 consists of 13 residues. The germline V gene encodes CDR1 MNHNS and CDR2 SASEGT. The CDR3 region is CASRKWTSMEQYF. The CDR3 DNA follows: TGTGCCAGCAGAAAATGGACGTCCATGGAGCAGTACTTC.

The chain carries TRBV6-6 and TRBJ1-6; unclear D gene. Trimming cost V 6 bases and J 7 bases, with 4 bases left between them. Germline CDR1 MNHNY, CDR2 SVGAGI (reference sequence). The CDR3 consists of 11 residues. CDR3 nucleotide sequence: TGTGCCAGCAGGGAAAATTCACCCCTCCACTTT. This translates into CASRENSPLHF.

Details on this clone: The same CDR3 also results from other DNA sequences found in this sample. The chain combines TRBV27 with TRBJ2-3; tentative D call: TRBD2 (5 bases). The CDR3 runs to 15 residues. V lost 3 bases, J lost 0 bases, and 10 bases lay in between. Germline-derived CDR1 and CDR2 are MNHEY and SMNVEV (reference sequence). The CDR3 DNA is TGTGCCAGCAGTTTGGGCGGGTCTAGCACAGATACGCAGTATTTT. Translation gives CASSLGGSSTDTQYF.

The chain combines TRBV27 with TRBJ1-4; 9 bases agree with TRBD1. Germline loops: CDR1 MNHEY, CDR2 SMNVEV (reference sequence). The CDR3 is made up of 15 amino acids. J was trimmed by 4 bases and V by 3 bases; bases with no gene match: 3. The CDR3 protein is CASSFAGQGNEKLFF. CDR3 DNA: TGTGCCAGCAGTTTCGCGGGACAGGGTAATGAAAAACTGTTTTTT.

This clone was seen a single time. This sequence joins TRBV2 and TRBJ2-2, with D uncertain. V was cut by 6 bases and J by 9 bases, with 11 bases left in between. Germline V gene lookup returns CDR1 SNHLY and CDR2 FYNNEI. The CDR3 has 12 residues. CDR3 amino acids: CASRVEARELFF. CDR3 in DNA: TGTGCCAGCAGGGTAGAAGCCCGGGAGCTGTTTTTT.

The chain has TRBV6-5 and TRBJ2-2; TRBD2 matches 7 bases. The CDR3 spans 15 residues. Germline-derived CDR1 and CDR2 are MNHEY and SVGAGI. Trimming cost V 5 bases and J 3 bases; bases outside gene matches: 6. The DNA of the CDR3 is TGTGCCAGCAGTCCTAGCGGTTCTTACACCGGGGAGCTGTTTTTT. Translated: CASSPSGSYTGELFF.

Concerning this clone itself: The sample contains more than one DNA sequence encoding this CDR3. J is TRBJ1-1 and V is TRBV30; tentative D call: TRBD1 (5 bases). Trimming stripped 0 bases from V and 1 base from J, with 12 bases between. The CDR3 consists of 15 residues. CDR1 and CDR2 (germline): GTSNPN, SVGIG (reference sequence). The CDR3, as DNA: TGTGCCTGGAGTGTACTGGGGCGAGAGAACACTGAAGCTTTCTTT. It translates to CAWSVLGRENTEAFF. The full variable domain, its missing parts supplied by reference TRBV30 and TRBJ1-1, is SQTIHQWPATLVQPVGSPLSLECTVEGTSNPNLYWYRQAAGRGLQLLFYSVGIGQISSEVPQNLSASRPQDRQFILSSKKLLLSDSGFYLCAWSVLGRENTEAFFGQGTRLTVV.

Note on this clone: The same CDR3 is also encoded by other DNA sequences in this sample. The chain is built from TRBV5-1 and TRBJ2-3; 9 bases are shared with TRBD1. The CDR3 consists of 15 residues. Unmatched junction bases numbered 7, after V lost 3 bases and J lost 5 bases. Germline CDR1 SGHRS, CDR2 YFSETQ. The CDR3 sequence is CASSSLQGARDTQYF. The CDR3 coding sequence is TGCGCCAGCAGCTCCCTACAGGGGGCAAGAGATACGCAGTATTTT.

The chain has TRBV28 and TRBJ1-6, with TRBD1 as a possible D gene (6 bases). Trimming left V 6 bases short and J 5 bases short, with 14 bases between. The CDR3 is 15 amino acids. Germline-derived CDR1 and CDR2 are MDHEN and SYDVKM. The CDR3, as DNA: TGTGCCAGCAGCATAGGGGGGATGGATAATTCACCCCTCCACTTT. As protein: CASSIGGMDNSPLHF.

The CDR3 bases are TGCGCCAGCAGCTATCTCGCCGCCAATTCACCCCTCCACTTT. This gives the protein CASSYLAANSPLHF. The chain combines TRBV5-1 with TRBJ1-6; the D is unclear. With 3 bases removed from V and 7 bases from J, the gap between germline ends came to 11 bases. CDR1 and CDR2 (germline): SGHRS, YFSETQ. This CDR3 contains 14 residues.

This chain joins TRBV5-1 and TRBJ2-4; 15 bases fit TRBD2. CDR3 length equals 15 residues. V gave up 4 bases and J gave up 8 bases; unmatched junction bases: 4. The germline gives CDR1 SGHRS, CDR2 YFSETQ. CDR3 residues: CASSLGLAGGDIQYF. The CDR3 DNA reads TGCGCCAGCAGCCTGGGACTAGCGGGAGGAGACATTCAGTACTTC.

The CDR3 DNA reads as TGTGCCAGCTCTCAAGCGGGGGGGCCCTGGGATACGCAGTATTTT. It yields the protein CASSQAGGPWDTQYF. The V gene is TRBV18, the J gene TRBJ2-3, with 10 bases lining up with TRBD2. Germline values: CDR1 KGHSH, CDR2 LQKENI. This CDR3 is 15 amino acids long. V was pared by 6 bases and J by 6 bases, with 9 bases of the junction left unmatched.

This clone is a singleton in its sample. The rearrangement joins TRBV6-6 to TRBJ2-5, with TRBD1 matching 9 bases. V was clipped by 6 bases and J by 5 bases; unmatched bases: 13. This CDR3 has 16 amino acids. The germline V gene encodes CDR1 MNHNY and CDR2 SVGAGI (reference sequence). DNA of the CDR3: TGTGCCAGCAGAGACACGGGGACAGGGTTGCGGGAGACCCAGTACTTC. Translating it yields CASRDTGTGLRETQYF.

This clone was detected once. The same CDR3 can be traced to other DNA sequences in this sample. The rearrangement uses TRBV28 and TRBJ1-1; TRBD1 agrees at 7 bases. Germline-derived CDR1 and CDR2 are MDHEN and SYDVKM. The CDR3 sequence is 14 residues long. V shed 2 bases and J 4 bases; nucleotides not matched to a gene: 4. In DNA, the CDR3 is TGTGCCAGCAGTTTACGGGACAGAGGCACTGAAGCTTTCTTT. Its translation is CASSLRDRGTEAFF.

The V call is TRBV19, the J call TRBJ2-5; 8 bases fit TRBD1. The CDR3 is 14 amino acids. The germline V gene has CDR1 LNHDA and CDR2 SQIVND (reference sequence). Unmatched junction bases numbered 6, after V lost 4 bases and J lost 5 bases. CDR3 region: CASSTDRVAETQYF. CDR3 bases: TGTGCCAGTAGTACGGACAGGGTTGCGGAGACCCAGTACTTC.

The chain joins TRBV5-1 to TRBJ1-2; 8 nucleotides agree with TRBD1. The germline gives CDR1 SGHRS, CDR2 YFSETQ. The V gene end was trimmed by 3 bases and the J gene end by 2 bases; junction bases not matched to a gene: 0. CDR3 length: 13 amino acids. The chain's CDR3 is CASSWTGNYGYTF. The CDR3 nucleotides read TGCGCCAGCAGCTGGACAGGGAACTATGGCTACACCTTC. Supplemented by reference TRBV5-1 and TRBJ1-2, the full variable domain reads KAGVTQTPRYLIKTRGQQVTLSCSPISGHRSVSWYQQTPGQGLQFLFEYFSETQRNKGNFPGRFSGRQFSNSRSEMNVSTLELGDSALYLCASSWTGNYGYTFGSGTRLTVV.

Only a few counts were recorded for this clone. The gene calls are TRBV18 and TRBJ1-1; D is unresolved. Germline V gene lookup returns CDR1 KGHSH and CDR2 LQKENI. CDR3 size: 12 residues. V dropped 5 bases and J dropped 2 bases, with 6 bases sitting between them. For the CDR3, the DNA is TGTGCCAGCTCAACAGTTAACACTGAAGCTTTCTTT. Its protein is CASSTVNTEAFF.

J is TRBJ1-1 and V is TRBV28; TRBD1 might be the D (5 bases). Germline values: CDR1 MDHEN, CDR2 SYDVKM. With 3 bases removed from V and 10 bases from J, the gap between germline ends came to 15 bases. The CDR3 spans 13 residues. The CDR3 nucleotides are TGTGCCAGCAGTTTCGAGGGGCCGGCGGCAGCTTTCTTT. Protein sequence: CASSFEGPAAAFF.

The CDR3 region is CASSLAAGGAGEQFF. The CDR3 bases are TGTGCCAGCAGCTTAGCGGCAGGAGGTGCAGGGGAGCAGTTCTTC. The chain has TRBV7-2 and TRBJ2-1, with D possibly called TRBD1 or TRBD2 (5 bases each). Trimming pared 0 bases from V and 10 bases from J, leaving 16 bases between. Germline V lookup: CDR1 SGHTA, CDR2 FQGNSA. The CDR3 spans 15 residues.